This T cell receptor beta chain was sequenced in a study of beta chain features in type 1 diabetes. Study-wide points: Insertion counts at VDJ junctions were lower in type 1 diabetes patients, who also showed more deletions there.

The CDR3 is 13 residues long. This clone was seen a few times. Its antigen remains unknown. Expressed TCRB transcripts were sequenced, since all the RNA that had been isolated was reverse transcribed. The data were produced by immunoSEQ multiplex PCR, yet TCRdb's version contains in-frame clones alone and is incomplete. The sample carries around 400,000 clones, around 12% recorded once. The TCR was taken from a man younger than 35 in good health. The rearrangement links TRBV12-1 to TRBJ2-7; TRBD1 is taken as the D call from the table, unchecked against the DNA. TRBV12-1 counts as a pseudogene. Sequencing used naive CD4+ T cells from blood. CDR3 in amino acids: CASSSDSTYEQYF. The CDR3 DNA is TGTGCCAGCAGCAGTGACAGCACCTACGAGCAGTACTTC.